A selection of T cell receptor beta chains follows, all from one sample in a study of cytomegalovirus exposure and HLA in healthy donors. The table came from immunoSEQ multiplex PCR; TCRdb's copy has only in-frame clones and leaves some out. This listing includes 55,000 or so clones. The sequenced sample consisted of PBMCs. Every receptor here comes from a woman aged 30 to 39 in good health and CMV-seropositive. Both conserved end residues are part of each CDR3. The D gene is left open where the match is weak.

D: TRBD2; V: TRBV14; J: TRBJ2-3; DNA: TGTGCCAGCAGCTCGATGAGAGTAGCGGGGGCTCGCACAGATACGCAGTATTTT; CDR3: CASSSMRVAGARTDTQYF
D: TRBD1; V: TRBV6-5; J: TRBJ2-5; DNA: TGTGCCGCTTCAAGGGGGCCTGAGACCCAGTACTTC; CDR3: CAASRGPETQYF
D: NA; V: TRBV7-9; J: TRBJ1-2; DNA: TGTGCCAGCAGCGGGGGGGGCAGTCAGAGGTCAGGAGATGGCTACACCTTC; CDR3: CASSGGGSQRSGDGYTF
D: TRBD2; V: TRBV9; J: TRBJ2-1; DNA: TGTGCCAGCAGCCCAAGCGGGGGTGGGTGGGTTGAGCAGTTCTTC; CDR3: CASSPSGGGWVEQFF
D: NA; V: TRBV5-1; J: TRBJ2-7; DNA: TGCGCCAGCAGCTCCGGGGATAAGATGGACGAGCAGTACTTC; CDR3: CASSSGDKMDEQYF
D: NA; V: TRBV27; J: TRBJ2-5; DNA: TGTGCCAGCAGCCCATTCCGGGGGGCGCCAGAGACCCAGTACTTC; CDR3: CASSPFRGAPETQYF
D: NA; V: TRBV27; J: TRBJ1-5; DNA: TGTGCCAGCAGTCTGGGTCGGGGTCAGCCCCAGCATTTT; CDR3: CASSLGRGQPQHF
D: TRBD2; V: TRBV4-2; J: TRBJ2-4; DNA: TGTGCCAGCGGACTAGCGGGGCTAGCCAAAAACATTCAGTACTTC; CDR3: CASGLAGLAKNIQYF
D: NA; V: TRBV9; J: TRBJ2-5; DNA: TGTGCCAGCAGCGCCCACCCGGGGATTCGGGAGACCCAGTACTTC; CDR3: CASSAHPGIRETQYF
D: TRBD2; V: TRBV5-1; J: TRBJ2-1; DNA: TGCGCCAGCAGCTTGACTAGCGGGAGGGGGTACAATGAGCAGTTCTTC; CDR3: CASSLTSGRGYNEQFF
D: TRBD1; V: TRBV5-1; J: TRBJ2-1; DNA: TGCGCCAGCAGCCTGGGGACAGAGCACAATGAGCAGTTCTTC; CDR3: CASSLGTEHNEQFF
D: NA; V: TRBV11-2; J: TRBJ1-1; DNA: TGTGCCAGCAGCGATCGCTGGAGGGAAGCTTTCTTT; CDR3: CASSDRWREAFF
D: NA; V: TRBV20-1; J: TRBJ2-5; DNA: TGCGGCGGACAACACCAAGAGACCCAGTACTTC; CDR3: CGGQHQETQYF
D: NA; V: TRBV28; J: TRBJ1-5; DNA: TGTGCCAGCCAGGGGCAATTACAGCCCCAGCATTTT; CDR3: CASQGQLQPQHF
D: TRBD1; V: TRBV6-1; J: TRBJ1-5; DNA: TGTGCCAGCCGACCTCCGGGACAGACGCAGCCCCAGCATTTT; CDR3: CASRPPGQTQPQHF
D: NA; V: TRBV7-9; J: TRBJ2-6; DNA: TGTGCCAGCAGCTTAGGAGGGTCAGGGGCCAACGTCCTGACTTTC; CDR3: CASSLGGSGANVLTF
D: TRBD2; V: TRBV19; J: TRBJ2-2; DNA: TGTGCCAGTCGACTAGCGCCGAACACCGGGGAGCTGTTTTTT; CDR3: CASRLAPNTGELFF
D: NA; V: TRBV28; J: TRBJ1-5; DNA: TGTGCCAGCAGCCTTCTTACATGGGACACCCATAGCAATCAGCCCCAGCATTTT; CDR3: CASSLLTWDTHSNQPQHF
D: NA; V: TRBV19; J: TRBJ2-1; DNA: TGTGCCAGCCAACAGGGTGTTCGGCAGTTCTTC; CDR3: CASQQGVRQFF
D: NA; V: TRBV5-4; J: TRBJ2-5; DNA: TGTGCCAGCAGCGGGGCTTATCCTCAAGAGACCCAGTACTTC; CDR3: CASSGAYPQETQYF
D: NA; V: TRBV6-5; J: TRBJ2-2; DNA: TGTGCCAGCAGCTCCTTCGGGGAGCTGTTTTTT; CDR3: CASSSFGELFF
D: NA; V: TRBV5-1; J: TRBJ2-2; DNA: TGCGCCAGCAGCCGTAGAGGGGTCCAAACAGGGCTGAGCCTTGGCACCGGGGAGCTGTTTTTT; CDR3: CASSRRGVQTGLSLGTGELFF